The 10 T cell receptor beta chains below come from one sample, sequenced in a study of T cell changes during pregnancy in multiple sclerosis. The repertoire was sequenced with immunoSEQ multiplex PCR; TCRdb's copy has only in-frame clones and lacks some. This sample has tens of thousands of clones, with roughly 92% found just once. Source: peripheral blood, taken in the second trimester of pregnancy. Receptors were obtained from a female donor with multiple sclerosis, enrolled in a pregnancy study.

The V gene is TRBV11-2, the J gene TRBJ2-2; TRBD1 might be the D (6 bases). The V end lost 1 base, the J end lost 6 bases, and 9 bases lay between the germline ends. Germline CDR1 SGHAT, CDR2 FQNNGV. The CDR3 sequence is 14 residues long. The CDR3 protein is CASSLVGQSGELFF. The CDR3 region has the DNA TGTGCCAGCAGCTTAGTCGGACAGTCCGGGGAGCTGTTTTTT.

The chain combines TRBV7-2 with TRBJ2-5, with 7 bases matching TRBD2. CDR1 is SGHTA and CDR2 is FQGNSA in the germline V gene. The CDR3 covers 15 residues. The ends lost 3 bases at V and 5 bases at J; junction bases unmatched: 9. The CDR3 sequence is CASSFPGRGGETQYF. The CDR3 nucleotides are TGTGCCAGCAGCTTTCCGGGCCGGGGAGGGGAGACCCAGTACTTC.

CDR3 in amino acids: CASSLNPEGTGNTIYF. CDR3 DNA: TGTGCCAGCAGTCTAAACCCCGAGGGTACTGGAAACACCATATATTTT. The genes are TRBV28 and TRBJ1-3; no definite D call. The CDR3 runs to 16 residues. Between the trimmed V and J ends, which lost 5 bases and 2 bases, there was a span of 16 bases. Germline V gene lookup returns CDR1 MDHEN and CDR2 SYDVKM.

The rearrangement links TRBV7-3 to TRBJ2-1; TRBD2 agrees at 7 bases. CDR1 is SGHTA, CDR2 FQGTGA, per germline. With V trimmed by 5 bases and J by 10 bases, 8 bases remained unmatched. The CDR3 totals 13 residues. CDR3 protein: CASSTGTNYEQFF. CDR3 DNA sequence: TGTGCCAGCAGCACCGGGACTAATTACGAGCAGTTCTTC.

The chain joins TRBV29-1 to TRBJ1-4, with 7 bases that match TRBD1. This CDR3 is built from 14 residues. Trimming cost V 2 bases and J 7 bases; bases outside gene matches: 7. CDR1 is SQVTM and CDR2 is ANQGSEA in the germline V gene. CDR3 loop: CSVEPRQGGEKLFF. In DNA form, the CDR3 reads TGCAGCGTTGAACCTCGACAGGGCGGTGAAAAACTGTTTTTT. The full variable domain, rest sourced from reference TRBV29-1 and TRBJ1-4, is SAVISQKPSRDICQRGTSLTIQCQVDSQVTMMFWYRQQPGQSLTLIATANQGSEATYESGFVIDKFPISRPNLTFSTLTVSNMSPEDSSIYLCSVEPRQGGEKLFFGSGTQLSVL.

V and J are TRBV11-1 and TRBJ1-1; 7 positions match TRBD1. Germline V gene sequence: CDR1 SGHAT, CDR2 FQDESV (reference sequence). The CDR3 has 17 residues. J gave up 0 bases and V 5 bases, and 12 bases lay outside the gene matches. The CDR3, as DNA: TGTGCCAGCAGCCCGGGACAGTTTGTGTCGTTGAACACTGAAGCTTTCTTT. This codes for CASSPGQFVSLNTEAFF.

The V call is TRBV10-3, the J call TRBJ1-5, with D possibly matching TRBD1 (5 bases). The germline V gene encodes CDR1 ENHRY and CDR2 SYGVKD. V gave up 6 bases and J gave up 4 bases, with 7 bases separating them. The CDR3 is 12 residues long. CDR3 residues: CAISGGNQPQHF. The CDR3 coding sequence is TGTGCCATCAGCGGGGGGAATCAGCCCCAGCATTTT.

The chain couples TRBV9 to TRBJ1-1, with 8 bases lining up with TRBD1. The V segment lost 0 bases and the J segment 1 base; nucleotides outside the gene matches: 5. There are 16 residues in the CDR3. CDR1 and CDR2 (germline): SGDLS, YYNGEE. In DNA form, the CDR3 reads TGTGCCAGCAGCGTAGGCATCGGACAGGGGAACACTGAAGCTTTCTTT. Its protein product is CASSVGIGQGNTEAFF.

CDR3 residues: CASETGMNTEAFF. The CDR3 DNA sequence: TGTGCCAGCGAGACAGGGATGAACACTGAAGCTTTCTTT. V usage is TRBV19 and J usage is TRBJ1-1; 7 bases line up with TRBD1. The ends lost 9 bases at V and 0 bases at J; junction bases unmatched: 4. The V gene's germline CDR1 is LNHDA and CDR2 SQIVND (reference sequence). The CDR3 is made up of 13 amino acids.

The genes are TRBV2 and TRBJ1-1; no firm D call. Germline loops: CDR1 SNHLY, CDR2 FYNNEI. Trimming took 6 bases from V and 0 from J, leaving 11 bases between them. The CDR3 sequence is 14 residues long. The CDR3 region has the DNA TGTGCCAGCAGACGCACAGACCTGAACACTGAAGCTTTCTTT. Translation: CASRRTDLNTEAFF.